This T cell receptor beta chain was captured by sequencing in a study of cytomegalovirus exposure and HLA in healthy donors. Germline V gives CDR1 SGHDT, CDR2 YYEEEE. V was trimmed by 3 bases and J by 11 bases, leaving 9 bases between them. The CDR3 is made up of 11 amino acids. The study ran its PCR with 60 Vbeta and 13 Jbeta primers. TCRdb's table, derived via immunoSEQ multiplex PCR, lists solely in-frame clones and lacks some. Here the sample spans about 180,000 clones, about 80% being singletons. Turning to this clone: Its antigen is currently unknown.

Study-wide points: Earlier analysis found most TCR beta V segments productive about 87% or about 30% of the time.

The TCR was taken from a woman aged 25 to 39 in good health and CMV-seropositive. V gene TRBV5-6 combines with J gene TRBJ2-4; maybe TRBD2 (7 bases). Sequenced sample: PBMCs. The CDR3 reads CASSSGGLQYF. Here the CDR3 DNA reads TGTGCCAGCAGCTCCGGGGGGCTTCAGTACTTC.